This TCR beta chain originates from a study of CD4 and CD8 cells across lung adenocarcinoma regions (dated by TCRdb to the late 2010s). The study in broad terms: The study examined intratumor heterogeneity of the T cell receptor repertoire by comparing tumor centers with tumor margins.

Donors were patients with localized lung adenocarcinoma, a subtype of non-small cell lung cancer. These samples came from the margins of localized lung adenocarcinomas. For TCR repertoire analysis, CD8+ T cells taken from tumor tissue were profiled apart from CD4+ T cells. The method behind the library was PCR. TCRdb lists the instrument as HiSeq X Ten. The raw public reads went through TCRdb reprocessing: fastp at Q25, MiXCR clone calling, in-frame beta chains kept. CDR3 protein duplicates are merged, each entry listing the most common genes and DNA. A total of more than 9,500 distinct CDR3 sequences appear in this sample, less than 55% of them only once. The top ten clones comprise 29% of the sample. There are many counts of this clonotype. Its antigen is unknown. No qualities accompany the bases; no much larger clone lies one base away. V loses 7 bases at its end and J loses 10 bases; junction bases beyond the gene matches: 12. Reading from cysteine to phenylalanine, the CDR3 counts 14 amino acids. Just CDR3 DNA is preserved here, 42 bases in frame from base 1. From the germline V gene, CDR1 is MNHNS and CDR2 is SASEGT.

Sequencing was done on a sample of CD8+ T cells from the margin of a lung tumor. What the cell subset or site label conveys for this sample: tumor margin region. The rearrangement combines TRBV6-1 with TRBJ2-1, and TRBD1 matches 8 of the central bases. This clonotype originated in a male donor with lung adenocarcinoma. The CD4 and CD8 labels of this study may be unreliable. The nucleotide sequence is TGTGCCAGCACCGACGGGACAGGTCGAGGAGAGCAGTTCTTC. This yields the protein CASTDGTGRGEQFF.